The 5 T cell receptor beta chains reported below all come from one sample, sequenced in a study of blood T cells in healthy people across ages. Combining a sample-barcoded 5' primer with a J-beta primer mix, a second PCR ran for roughly 7 to 11 cycles. MiXCR, applied by TCRdb to the 5' RACE reads, yields one record per CDR3 protein. The data show roughly 700,000 distinct CDR3 sequences, 45% to 50% seen once. Sequenced input: blood. These receptors all stem from a woman aged 55-70 years in good health.

The CDR3 region is CASSFRQGSPLHF. For the CDR3, the DNA is TGTGCCAGCAGTTTTAGACAGGGATCACCCCTCCACTTT. The chain has TRBV27 and TRBJ1-6; TRBD1 matches at 7 bases. The CDR3 covers 13 residues. After removal of 3 bases from V and 10 bases from J, the junction contained 3 bases not matched to a gene. In germline, CDR1 is MNHEY, CDR2 SMNVEV (reference sequence).

This chain links TRBV12-3 or TRBV12-4 with TRBJ2-7; D is unresolved. The CDR3 is 12 residues long. The V and J ends lost 6 bases and 0 bases respectively, with 6 bases between them. The CDR3 sequence is CASSKVSYEQYF. The DNA of the CDR3 is TGTGCCAGCAGCAAGGTCTCCTACGAGCAGTACTTC.

This clonotype was counted only a few times. This chain connects TRBV29-1 to TRBJ2-1; D is possibly TRBD2 (5 bases). Germline CDR1 and CDR2: SQVTM and ANQGSEA. The CDR3 has 11 amino acids. Trimming removed 7 bases at V and 6 bases at J, with 10 bases between. The CDR3 loop is CSGGRGNEQFF. CDR3 nucleotides: TGCAGCGGAGGGAGAGGCAATGAGCAGTTCTTC.

The rearrangement links TRBV11-1 to TRBJ2-3; D is undetermined. V lost 3 bases and J lost 5, with 6 bases in between. Germline assignment: CDR1 SGHAT and CDR2 FQDESV (reference sequence). The CDR3 runs to 12 residues. The CDR3 DNA reads as TGTGCCAGCAGCTTGAACCAAGATACGCAGTATTTT. Translating gives CASSLNQDTQYF.

The J gene is TRBJ2-7, the V gene TRBV6-1; no definite D call. Deletions cut 6 bases from V and 0 bases from J, with 18 bases between. CDR3 length: 16 amino acids. From germline, CDR1 is MNHNS and CDR2 SASEGT. CDR3 coding DNA: TGTGCCAGCAGCAAAAGGAGTACCTCAAACTCCTACGAGCAGTACTTC. It specifies CASSKRSTSNSYEQYF.